These T cell receptor beta chains were read from a single sample in a study of OX40 agonist ivuxolimab in advanced cancers. The assay was immunoSEQ multiplex PCR, and TCRdb's table has in-frame clones only and misses some. The data show tens of thousands of clones, roughly 84% seen once. The sequencing here drew on CD4+ or CD8+ T cells sorted from blood, taken in a trial of the OX40 agonist ivuxolimab. The receptors shown here come from an adult with an advanced solid tumor such as melanoma, head and neck, liver or kidney cancer. Each CDR3 is given with its conserved first and last residue. The D gene is left open where the match is weak. Size is stated for part of the rows, as once, few or many counts, or as a class when the clone is expanded.

>TRBJ2-7|once|TRBV7-2|.
CASSVSGGYYEQYF
TGTGCCAGCAGCGTTAGCGGCGGATACTACGAGCAGTACTTC
>TRBJ1-5|.|TRBV6-5|TRBD1
CASSTGQGGQPQHF
TGTGCCAGCAGTACCGGACAGGGGGGTCAGCCCCAGCATTTT
>TRBJ2-7|.|TRBV6-5|.
CASTPGGHHYEQYF
TGTGCCAGCACCCCCGGAGGACACCACTACGAGCAGTACTTC
>TRBJ1-1|.|TRBV2|TRBD1
CASSDRQGGSGEAFF
TGTGCCAGCAGTGACCGACAGGGGGGAAGTGGTGAAGCTTTCTTT
>TRBJ2-3|.|TRBV7-2|.
CASSFQVGRPDTQYF
TGTGCCAGCAGCTTTCAAGTGGGGCGCCCAGATACGCAGTATTTT
>TRBJ1-2|.|TRBV2|TRBD1
CASSDSLRTGRGGYTF
TGTGCCAGCAGTGACTCCCTGCGGACAGGCCGGGGGGGCTACACCTTC
>TRBJ1-1|.|TRBV7-9|.
CASSLQLGRNTEAFF
TGTGCCAGCAGCTTACAGTTGGGGCGGAACACTGAAGCTTTCTTT
>TRBJ1-2|.|TRBV18|.
CASSRGTVGEDYGYTF
TGTGCCAGCTCCCGAGGGACGGTTGGGGAAGATTATGGCTACACCTTC
>TRBJ2-1|.|TRBV11-2|.
CASSLVYGYNEQFF
TGTGCCAGCAGCTTAGTTTACGGCTACAATGAGCAGTTCTTC
>TRBJ1-6|.|TRBV23-1|.
CASSDPRSSYNSPLHF
TGCGCCAGCAGTGACCCTCGGAGCTCCTATAATTCACCCCTCCACTTT
>TRBJ2-3|.|TRBV5-1|.
CASSLAGTDTQYF
TGCGCCAGCAGCTTGGCGGGCACAGATACGCAGTATTTT
>TRBJ1-5|.|TRBV7-2|.
CASSFMHGLNQPQHF
TGTGCCAGCAGCTTCATGCACGGACTCAATCAGCCCCAGCATTTT
>TRBJ2-7|.|TRBV2|.
CASKMHGASGYEQYF
TGTGCCAGTAAAATGCATGGGGCCTCGGGCTACGAGCAGTACTTC
>TRBJ2-3|.|TRBV4-1|TRBD2
CASSQGTSGGSTDTQYF
TGCGCCAGCAGCCAAGGAACTAGCGGGGGAAGCACAGATACGCAGTATTTT
>TRBJ2-1|once|TRBV6-5|TRBD1
CASSYSPGQGDNEQFF
TGTGCCAGCAGTTACTCACCAGGACAGGGAGACAATGAGCAGTTCTTC
>TRBJ1-5|.|TRBV2|.
CASSLDTYQPQHF
TGTGCCAGCAGTTTGGACACCTATCAGCCCCAGCATTTT
>TRBJ2-7|.|TRBV18|TRBD1
CASSPRDSAPDEQYF
TGTGCCAGCTCACCTCGGGACAGCGCTCCGGACGAGCAGTACTTC
>TRBJ1-5|medium-sized|TRBV7-2|.
CASSSTVNQPQHF
TGTGCCAGCAGCTCAACGGTAAATCAGCCCCAGCATTTT
>TRBJ2-5|.|TRBV5-1|TRBD1
CASSLVAGGGETQYF
TGCGCCAGCAGCTTGGTGGCAGGGGGCGGTGAGACCCAGTACTTC
>TRBJ2-5|.|TRBV5-1|.
CASSLSSGLGKETQYF
TGCGCCAGCAGCTTATCGTCCGGCCTAGGGAAAGAGACCCAGTACTTC
>TRBJ1-1|.|TRBV5-1|TRBD1
CASASGTGILNTEAFF
TGCGCCAGCGCCTCCGGGACAGGGATATTAAACACTGAAGCTTTCTTT
>TRBJ2-3|.|TRBV18|.
CASSQGSGAQDTQYF
TGTGCCAGCTCGCAAGGGTCAGGGGCCCAGGATACGCAGTATTTT
>TRBJ2-1|.|TRBV27|.
CASSENNEQFF
TGTGCCAGCAGTGAAAACAATGAGCAGTTCTTC
>TRBJ1-1|.|TRBV5-1|TRBD1
CASSLTGTGAVTEAFF
TGCGCCAGCAGCTTAACCGGGACAGGGGCCGTCACTGAAGCTTTCTTT
>TRBJ1-2|once|TRBV2|.
CASSVGGDYGYTF
TGTGCCAGCAGTGTTGGAGGAGACTATGGCTACACCTTC
>TRBJ1-5|.|TRBV27|.
CASKVGLNQPQHF
TGTGCCAGCAAAGTGGGGCTTAATCAGCCCCAGCATTTT
>TRBJ2-1|.|TRBV11-2|.
CASSLNNEQFF
TGTGCCAGCAGCTTAAACAATGAGCAGTTCTTC